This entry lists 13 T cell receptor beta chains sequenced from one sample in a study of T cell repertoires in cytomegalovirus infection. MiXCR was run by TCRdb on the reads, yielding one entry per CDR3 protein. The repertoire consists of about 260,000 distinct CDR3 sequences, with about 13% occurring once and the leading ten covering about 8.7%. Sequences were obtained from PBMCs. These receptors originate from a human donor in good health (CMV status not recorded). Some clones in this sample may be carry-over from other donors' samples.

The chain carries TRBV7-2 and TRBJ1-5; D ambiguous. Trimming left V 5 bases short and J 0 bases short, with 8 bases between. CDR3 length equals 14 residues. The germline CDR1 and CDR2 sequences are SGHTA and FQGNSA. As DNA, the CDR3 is TGTGCCAGCAGCGTTGACGGTAGCAATCAGCCCCAGCATTTT. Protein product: CASSVDGSNQPQHF.

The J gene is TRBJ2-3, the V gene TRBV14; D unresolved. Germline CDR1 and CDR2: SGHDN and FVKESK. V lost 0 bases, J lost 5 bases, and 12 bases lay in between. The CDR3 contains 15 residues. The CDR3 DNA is TGTGCCAGCAGCCAAGAGGCCGGTTGGGGAGATACGCAGTATTTT. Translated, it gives CASSQEAGWGDTQYF.

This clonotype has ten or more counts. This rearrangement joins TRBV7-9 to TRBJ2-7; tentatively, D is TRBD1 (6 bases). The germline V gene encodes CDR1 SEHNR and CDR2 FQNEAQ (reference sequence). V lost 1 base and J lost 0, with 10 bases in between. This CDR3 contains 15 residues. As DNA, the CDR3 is TGTGCCAGCAGCTTAGGTGCAGGGGCCTCCTACGAGCAGTACTTC. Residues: CASSLGAGASYEQYF.

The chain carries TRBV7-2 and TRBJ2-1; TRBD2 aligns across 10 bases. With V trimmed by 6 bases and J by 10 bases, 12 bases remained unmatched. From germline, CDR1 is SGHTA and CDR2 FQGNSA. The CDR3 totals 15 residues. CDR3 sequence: CASRASGSSIWEQFF. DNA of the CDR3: TGTGCCAGCAGGGCTAGCGGGAGTTCGATTTGGGAGCAGTTCTTC.

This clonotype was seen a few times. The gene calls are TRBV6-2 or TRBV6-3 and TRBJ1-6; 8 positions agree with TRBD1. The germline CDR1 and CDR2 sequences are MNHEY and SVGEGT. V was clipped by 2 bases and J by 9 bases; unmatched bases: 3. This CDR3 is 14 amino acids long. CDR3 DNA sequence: TGTGCCAGCAGTTACAGGACAGGGAGTTCACCCCTCCACTTT. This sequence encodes CASSYRTGSSPLHF.

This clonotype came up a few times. CDR3 amino acids: CASRDRMYNSPLHF. The DNA for the CDR3 is TGCGCCAGCAGGGACAGGATGTATAATTCACCCCTCCACTTT. The chain links TRBV5-1 to TRBJ1-6, with 7 positions matching TRBD1. The CDR3 is made up of 14 amino acids. Germline values: CDR1 SGHRS, CDR2 YFSETQ. Trimming took 5 bases from V and 4 from J; bases not matched to a gene: 3.

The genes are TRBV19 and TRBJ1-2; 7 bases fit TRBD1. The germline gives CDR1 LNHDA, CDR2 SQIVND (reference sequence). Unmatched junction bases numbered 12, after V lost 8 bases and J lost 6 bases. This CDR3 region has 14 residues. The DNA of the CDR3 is TGTGCCAGTTCCGATCCCCCAGGGGGTCATGGCTACACCTTC. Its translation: CASSDPPGGHGYTF.

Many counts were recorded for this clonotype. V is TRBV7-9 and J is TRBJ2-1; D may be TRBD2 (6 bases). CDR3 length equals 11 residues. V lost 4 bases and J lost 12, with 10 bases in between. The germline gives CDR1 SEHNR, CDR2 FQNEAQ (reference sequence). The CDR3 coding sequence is TGTGCCAGCAGCTCCGTCGGGGGGCAGTTCTTC. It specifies CASSSVGGQFF.

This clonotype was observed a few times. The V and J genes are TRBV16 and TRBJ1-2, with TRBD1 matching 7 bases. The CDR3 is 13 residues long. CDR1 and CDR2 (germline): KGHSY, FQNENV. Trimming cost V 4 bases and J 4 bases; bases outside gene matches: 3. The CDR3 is CASSRGQLYGYTF. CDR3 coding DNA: TGTGCCAGCAGCCGGGGACAGCTCTATGGCTACACCTTC.

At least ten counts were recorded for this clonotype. Here the CDR3 DNA reads TGTGCCAGCAGCACGGGACAGGCGTACAATGAGCAGTTCTTC. It is translated as CASSTGQAYNEQFF. The chain is built from TRBV7-8 and TRBJ2-1; TRBD1 aligns across 8 bases. CDR1 and CDR2 from the germline V gene are SGHVS and FQNEAQ. The junction had 4 bases not matched to a gene; V was cut back by 5 bases and J by 4 bases. The CDR3 has 14 amino acids. Full variable domain (outside the CDR3, taken from reference TRBV7-8 and TRBJ2-1): GAGVSQSPRYKVAKRGQDVALRCDPISGHVSLFWYQQALGQGPEFLTYFQNEAQLDKSGLPSDRFFAERPEGSVSTLKIQRTQQEDSAVYLCASSTGQAYNEQFFGPGTRLTVL.

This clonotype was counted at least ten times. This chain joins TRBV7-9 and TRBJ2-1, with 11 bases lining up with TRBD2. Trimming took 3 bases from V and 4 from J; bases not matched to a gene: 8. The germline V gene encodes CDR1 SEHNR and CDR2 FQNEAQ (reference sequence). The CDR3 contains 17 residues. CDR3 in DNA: TGTGCCAGCAGCTTCGGACTAGCGGGTCCACAGTACAATGAGCAGTTCTTC. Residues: CASSFGLAGPQYNEQFF.

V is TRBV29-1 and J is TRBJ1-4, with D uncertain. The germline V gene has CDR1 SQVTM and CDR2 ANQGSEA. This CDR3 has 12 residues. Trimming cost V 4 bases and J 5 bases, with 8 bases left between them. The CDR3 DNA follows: TGCAGCGTTGGCGGTATCAATGAAAAACTGTTTTTT. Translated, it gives CSVGGINEKLFF.

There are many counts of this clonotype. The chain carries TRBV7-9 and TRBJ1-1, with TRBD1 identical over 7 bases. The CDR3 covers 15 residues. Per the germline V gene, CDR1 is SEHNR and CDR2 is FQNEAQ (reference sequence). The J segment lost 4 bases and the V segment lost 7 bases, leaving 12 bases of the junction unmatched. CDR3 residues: CASTTPGQLFTEAFF. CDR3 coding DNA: TGTGCCAGCACCACACCGGGACAGCTTTTCACTGAAGCTTTCTTT.